Below, one TCR beta chain is given with its context. This record belongs to a study of blood T cell repertoires in COVID-19. Authors' methods: Amplifying reference gene primers gave estimates of nucleated cell counts. Here immunoSEQ multiplex PCR was the method, and the copy in TCRdb shows in-frame clones only, minus some. V, J and clone size were drawn from that table, and D and trimming were deduced from the DNA. The sample lists about 39,000 clones, about 86% occurring once. The sequencing sample was made of peripheral blood. The TCR sequence derives from a man between 65 and 85 years old with acute or convalescent COVID-19.

The CDR3 nucleotides are TGTGCCAGTGGATGGGGACTAGCCTACGAGCAGTACTTC. Translated: CASGWGLAYEQYF. The V and J genes are TRBV19 and TRBJ2-7, with 8 bases matching TRBD2. The CDR3 is 13 amino acids. The V segment lost 8 bases and the J segment 2 bases; nucleotides outside the gene matches: 5. The V gene's germline CDR1 is LNHDA and CDR2 SQIVND (reference sequence).